This TCR beta chain was documented in a study of spatial heterogeneity in lung cancer. Findings and caveats of the study: The study found that expanded intratumoral alpha and beta TCR counts tracked tumor mutation counts.

Time point of the sample: sample taken at primary tumor resection. 72 TRACERx patients with early, untreated non-small cell lung cancer donated samples. All TCR cDNA molecules were individually tagged with a unique molecular identifier. TCRdb called the 5' RACE reads again in MiXCR, with one record for every CDR3 protein. This sample has 4,000 to 5,500 distinct CDR3 sequences, with over 10% found just once. Regarding this clonotype: Its target is unknown.

CDR1 DFQATT and CDR2 SNEGSKA come from the germline V gene (reference sequence). Trimming at V came to 6 bases and at J to 5 bases, leaving 6 bases not matched to a gene. The CDR3 totals 14 residues. The genes are TRBV20-1 and TRBJ2-1; 11 nucleotides agree with TRBD2. This receptor was identified in a male donor with early-stage non-small cell lung cancer. Source: lung tumor tissue, taken at surgery. The CDR3 reads CSAPGLAGDNEQFF. CDR3 sequence (DNA): TGCAGTGCCCCTGGACTAGCGGGTGACAATGAGCAGTTCTTC.